These 14 T cell receptor beta chains originate from one sample sequenced in a study of shared clonotypes between healthy human individuals. Data came from immunoSEQ multiplex PCR; TCRdb stores just in-frame clones and leaves some out. The table includes fewer than 700,000 clones, about 95% detected once. CD8 cells regarded as naive lacked CD45RO, were positively chosen for CCR7, and omitted terminally differentiated effector memory CD45RA+ cells. The sample was naive CD8+ T cells sorted from blood. The receptors were gathered from a young woman in good health.

On this clone itself: Additional DNA sequences in this sample encode the identical CDR3. V and J are TRBV9 and TRBJ2-7; D is ambiguous. Germline loops: CDR1 SGDLS, CDR2 YYNGEE. The CDR3 loop spans 14 amino acids. Between the trimmed V and J ends, which lost 0 bases and 0 bases, there was a span of 7 bases. The CDR3 sequence: CASSVDGSSYEQYF. The CDR3 bases are TGTGCCAGCAGCGTAGACGGAAGCTCCTACGAGCAGTACTTC.

The V call is TRBV9, the J call TRBJ1-5, with D uncertain. The CDR3 contains 12 residues. Per the germline V gene, CDR1 is SGDLS and CDR2 is YYNGEE. The V end was cut by 2 bases, the J end by 10 bases, with 10 bases between. CDR3 loop: CASSVTGGPQHF. The CDR3 region has the DNA TGTGCCAGCAGCGTGACCGGAGGACCCCAGCATTTT.

The chain employs TRBV4-1 and TRBJ2-2, with no clear D. Trimming shortened V by 1 base and J by 8 bases, and 17 bases separated the two germline ends. The germline gives CDR1 MGHRA, CDR2 YSYEKL. The CDR3 is 16 amino acids. Here the CDR3 reads CASSQVGGYVGGELFF. CDR3 in DNA: TGCGCCAGCAGCCAAGTCGGCGGTTATGTAGGTGGGGAGCTGTTTTTT.

The chain's CDR3 is CASSIRRRTDTQYF. CDR3 nucleotides: TGTGCCAGCAGCATACGGAGGAGGACAGATACGCAGTATTTT. The chain carries TRBV28 and TRBJ2-3, with D perhaps matching TRBD2 (5 bases). This CDR3 is 14 amino acids long. Trimming took 6 bases from V and 3 from J, leaving 13 bases between them. CDR1 is MDHEN, CDR2 SYDVKM, per germline.

Only one count was recorded for this clone. The chain is built from TRBV19 and TRBJ1-1; 8 bases are shared with TRBD1. The CDR3 extends over 18 amino acids. CDR1 is LNHDA, CDR2 SQIVND, per germline (reference sequence). J gave up 1 base and V 5 bases, and 15 bases lay outside the gene matches. CDR3 amino acids: CASSPVGQVLWSNTEAFF. The CDR3 DNA reads TGTGCCAGTAGTCCCGTGGGACAGGTTCTTTGGTCGAACACTGAAGCTTTCTTT.

The rearrangement joins TRBV11-2 to TRBJ1-1, with TRBD1 as a possible D gene (6 bases). Germline assignment: CDR1 SGHAT and CDR2 FQNNGV. V gave up 5 bases and J gave up 8 bases, with 15 bases separating them. The CDR3 sequence is 13 residues long. The CDR3 DNA follows: TGTGCCAGCAGCACCGGGACACATTGGGAAGCTTTCTTT. As protein: CASSTGTHWEAFF.

This chain joins TRBV30 and TRBJ2-7; 7 bases align to TRBD1. CDR3 length: 15 residues. With 3 bases clipped from V and 2 bases from J, the junction kept 10 bases outside the gene matches. The germline gives CDR1 GTSNPN, CDR2 SVGIG (reference sequence). The CDR3 DNA reads as TGTGCCTGGAGGGCCCCGGGACAGCCCACCTACGAGCAGTACTTC. It codes for CAWRAPGQPTYEQYF.

The chain combines TRBV7-6 with TRBJ2-5; the D gene is possibly TRBD2 (6 bases). The CDR3 loop spans 14 amino acids. In germline, CDR1 is SGHVS, CDR2 FNYEAQ. V gave up 1 base and J gave up 11 bases, with 17 bases separating them. CDR3 amino acids: CASSLGLGSWEQYF. As DNA, the CDR3 is TGTGCCAGCAGCTTAGGTCTCGGGAGTTGGGAGCAGTACTTC.

The CDR3 sequence: CASSLSLAAQETQYF. The CDR3 region has the DNA TGTGCCAGCAGTTTAAGCCTAGCGGCCCAAGAGACCCAGTACTTC. V and J are TRBV27 and TRBJ2-5; the match to TRBD2 covers 7 bases. The ends lost 2 bases at V and 1 base at J; junction bases unmatched: 4. The CDR3 is made up of 15 amino acids. Per the germline V gene, CDR1 is MNHEY and CDR2 is SMNVEV (reference sequence).

The sample holds a few counts of this clone. J is TRBJ2-7 and V is TRBV28, with 8 bases fitting TRBD2. Unmatched junction bases numbered 7, after V lost 3 bases and J lost 6 bases. Germline assignment: CDR1 MDHEN and CDR2 SYDVKM. The CDR3 runs 14 residues. The CDR3: CASSFVAGPAEQYF. The CDR3 DNA reads as TGTGCCAGCAGTTTTGTAGCGGGACCCGCCGAGCAGTACTTC.

The chain employs TRBV9 and TRBJ1-4; D gene uncertain. Germline V CDR1 and CDR2: SGDLS, YYNGEE. The CDR3 covers 14 residues. The V end was cut by 4 bases, the J end by 2 bases, with 9 bases between. The CDR3, as DNA: TGTGCCAGCAGCCCGGGCGTTACTAATGAAAAACTGTTTTTT. Protein: CASSPGVTNEKLFF. Full variable domain (outside the CDR3, taken from reference TRBV9 and TRBJ1-4): DSGVTQTPKHLITATGQRVTLRCSPRSGDLSVYWYQQSLDQGLQFLIQYYNGEERAKGNILERFSAQQFPDLHSELNLSSLELGDSALYFCASSPGVTNEKLFFGSGTQLSVL.

Here the CDR3 DNA reads TGTGCCACTTCCGTACTAGCGGCGAACACCGGGGAGCTGTTTTTT. Amino acid sequence: CATSVLAANTGELFF. V is TRBV27 and J is TRBJ2-2, with TRBD2 identical over 8 bases. Unmatched junction bases numbered 7, after V lost 10 bases and J lost 0 bases. The CDR3 has 15 amino acids. Germline V lookup: CDR1 MNHEY, CDR2 SMNVEV (reference sequence).

The rearrangement uses TRBV4-1 and TRBJ2-7; D is ambiguous. The V gene lost 0 bases and the J gene lost 0 bases, with 9 bases spanning the gap. CDR3 length equals 15 residues. Germline CDR1 and CDR2: MGHRA and YSYEKL. The CDR3 loop is CASSQDSTSSYEQYF. In DNA form, the CDR3 reads TGCGCCAGCAGCCAAGATTCCACGAGCTCCTACGAGCAGTACTTC.

The chain is built from TRBV7-8 and TRBJ2-7; tentatively, D is TRBD2 (6 bases). This CDR3 spans 17 amino acids. V shed 5 bases and J shed 2 bases, with 22 bases lying between them. Per germline, CDR1 SGHVS and CDR2 FQNEAQ. CDR3 DNA sequence: TGTGCCAGCAGCGGATGGGACTTCGGAAAACCTGCCTACGAGCAGTACTTC. This encodes CASSGWDFGKPAYEQYF.